The next 32 T cell receptor beta chains were all read from a single sample in a study of vaccination and CD4 T cells after COVID-19. Their specific antigens are unknown. Cultured CD4+ T cell DNA was sequenced using the Oncomine TCR Beta short-read assay. Each CDR3 protein is one row after TCRdb ran MiXCR on the PCR reads. Of around 13,000 distinct CDR3 sequences listed, approximately 76% were seen once; the top ten hold around 20%. Stated treatment: approximately nine-day PBMC culture with coronavirus spike peptide pools or control peptides (ViraFEST assay). Sequencing was carried out using CD4+ T cells from blood, cultured in vitro. These receptors were taken from a human donor who had recovered from COVID-19.

This chain joins TRBV2 and TRBJ1-2; perhaps TRBD1 as D (6 bases). Between the trimmed V and J ends, which lost 7 bases and 8 bases, there was a span of 11 bases. CDR3 length: 11 amino acids. The germline CDR1 and CDR2 sequences are SNHLY and FYNNEI. CDR3 DNA: TGTGCCAGCACCCCTACAGGGGGCTACACCTTC. Its protein product is CASTPTGGYTF.

The V and J genes are TRBV5-1 and TRBJ1-5; D gene ambiguous. Germline V lookup: CDR1 SGHRS, CDR2 YFSETQ. The CDR3 has 14 residues. Trimming took off 1 base at V and 2 bases at J, with 7 bases between the two ends. The CDR3 sequence: CASSLSGGNQPQHF. The CDR3 DNA follows: TGCGCCAGCAGCTTGAGCGGGGGCAATCAGCCCCAGCATTTT.

The rearrangement joins TRBV6-1 to TRBJ2-2, with D maybe TRBD1 (5 bases). Trimming removed 3 bases from V and 6 bases from J, with 14 bases in between. The CDR3 has 15 residues. Per the germline V gene, CDR1 is MNHNS and CDR2 is SASEGT. The CDR3 bases are TGTGCCAGCAGTGATTCCCAGGGTGCCCCCGGGGAGCTGTTTTTT. Its translation is CASSDSQGAPGELFF.

The chain carries TRBV20-1 and TRBJ1-1; 9 bases line up with TRBD1. Trimming at V came to 1 base and at J to 0 bases, leaving 3 bases not matched to a gene. Germline V lookup: CDR1 DFQATT, CDR2 SNEGSKA (reference sequence). The CDR3 is made up of 15 amino acids. CDR3: CSARGGQGMNTEAFF. The CDR3 bases are TGCAGTGCTAGAGGGGGACAGGGAATGAACACTGAAGCTTTCTTT.

The chain couples TRBV27 to TRBJ2-1; 13 bases map to TRBD2. The CDR3 consists of 14 residues. CDR1 and CDR2 (germline): MNHEY, SMNVEV (reference sequence). Germline trimming cut 7 bases from V and 7 bases from J; bases unmatched to any gene: 4. The CDR3 nucleotides read TGTGCCAGCAATGGGGGACTAGCGGGGAATGAGCAGTTCTTC. It codes for CASNGGLAGNEQFF.

The rearrangement uses TRBV20-1 and TRBJ1-1; the match to TRBD1 covers 8 bases. Trimming took 6 bases from V and 6 from J; bases not matched to a gene: 9. Per the germline V gene, CDR1 is DFQATT and CDR2 is SNEGSKA (reference sequence). The CDR3 loop spans 13 amino acids. CDR3 region: CSAPKDRGSEAFF. The DNA of the CDR3 is TGCAGTGCCCCGAAAGACAGGGGCTCTGAAGCTTTCTTT.

The rearrangement uses TRBV27 and TRBJ2-3, with D perhaps TRBD1 (5 bases). The V end was cut by 2 bases, the J end by 2 bases, with 8 bases between. Germline V gives CDR1 MNHEY, CDR2 SMNVEV (reference sequence). The CDR3 consists of 14 residues. For the CDR3, the DNA is TGTGCCAGCAGTTTAAGCAGGGACACAGATACGCAGTATTTT. Translated, it gives CASSLSRDTDTQYF.

This sequence joins TRBV6-5 and TRBJ2-7, with 8 bases fitting TRBD1. CDR1 MNHEY and CDR2 SVGAGI come from the germline V gene. This CDR3 is 17 amino acids long. J was trimmed by 2 bases and V by 2 bases; bases with no gene match: 11. In DNA, the CDR3 is TGTGCCAGCAGTTACGCCTCCGGACAGGGTTTTCCCTACGAGCAGTACTTC. Translation gives CASSYASGQGFPYEQYF.

This clonotype was counted between two and nine times. The chain has TRBV7-2 and TRBJ2-1, with unresolved D. Trimming pared 5 bases from V and 5 bases from J, leaving 10 bases between. The V gene's germline CDR1 is SGHTA and CDR2 FQGNSA. The CDR3 has 13 residues. CDR3 loop: CASSPYYDNEQFF. DNA for the CDR3: TGTGCCAGCAGCCCCTACTATGACAATGAGCAGTTCTTC.

The V call is TRBV2, the J call TRBJ1-2; 8 bases are a match to TRBD1. Trimming cost V 6 bases and J 0 bases; bases outside gene matches: 3. Germline CDR1 and CDR2: SNHLY and FYNNEI. This CDR3 is 14 amino acids long. CDR3 residues: CASRGTGTNYGYTF. CDR3 DNA: TGTGCCAGCAGGGGGACAGGCACTAACTATGGCTACACCTTC.

This clonotype was seen a handful of times. The chain has TRBV20-1 and TRBJ2-5; no firm D call. The CDR3 has 11 amino acids. Germline V gene data show CDR1 as DFQATT and CDR2 as SNEGSKA (reference sequence). The ends were cut back, 3 bases at V and 2 bases at J, with 4 bases in the middle. The CDR3 region has the DNA TGCAGTGCTAGGGGGCAAGAGACCCAGTACTTC. It is translated as CSARGQETQYF.

The gene calls are TRBV6-2 or TRBV6-3 and TRBJ1-2; no clear D. CDR3 length equals 13 residues. Between the trimmed V and J ends, which lost 4 bases and 3 bases, there was a span of 9 bases. Looked up from germline, CDR1 is MNHEY and CDR2 is SVGEGT. CDR3 sequence (DNA): TGTGCCAGCAGTTTAGACACCCACTATGGCTACACCTTC. It is translated as CASSLDTHYGYTF.

This chain connects TRBV7-9 to TRBJ1-2, with D possibly TRBD1 on 6 matching bases. The CDR3 extends over 13 amino acids. Germline loops: CDR1 SEHNR, CDR2 FQNEAQ (reference sequence). Between the trimmed V and J ends, which lost 3 bases and 4 bases, there was a span of 9 bases. The CDR3 is CASSLDSSYGYTF. As DNA, the CDR3 is TGTGCCAGCAGCTTGGACAGCTCCTATGGCTACACCTTC.

This clonotype was detected once. V gene TRBV7-9 combines with J gene TRBJ1-1; D unclear. V was shortened by 6 bases and J by 11 bases, with 25 bases between the two germline ends. Germline V CDR1 and CDR2: SEHNR, FQNEAQ (reference sequence). This CDR3 comprises 15 residues. CDR3 sequence: CASSLSEEFATLAFF. As DNA, the CDR3 is TGTGCCAGCAGTCTATCGGAGGAATTCGCTACCTTGGCTTTCTTT.

The chain joins TRBV2 to TRBJ2-5; 7 nucleotides align to TRBD1. Germline V gives CDR1 SNHLY, CDR2 FYNNEI. This CDR3 contains 12 residues. J lost 4 bases, V lost 10 bases, and 6 bases had no gene match. The CDR3 protein is CAKDRARETQYF. The CDR3 DNA follows: TGTGCCAAAGACAGGGCGCGAGAGACCCAGTACTTC.

J is TRBJ1-1 and V is TRBV27; a weak D match, TRBD1 (6 bases). V gave up 5 bases and J gave up 2 bases, with 12 bases separating them. CDR3 length: 14 residues. CDR1 MNHEY and CDR2 SMNVEV come from the germline V gene (reference sequence). Written as DNA, the CDR3 is TGTGCCAGCAGTCCCCCAGGGACAAACACTGAAGCTTTCTTT. It encodes CASSPPGTNTEAFF.

V usage is TRBV27 and J usage is TRBJ2-5; D is undetermined. The CDR3 totals 15 residues. The V gene lost 8 bases and the J gene lost 2 bases, with 18 bases spanning the gap. CDR1 is MNHEY, CDR2 SMNVEV, per germline (reference sequence). The CDR3 bases are TGTGCCAGCGCTACATTCCGGGCCGCACAAGAGACCCAGTACTTC. Translation: CASATFRAAQETQYF.

V and J are TRBV27 and TRBJ1-3; D possibly corresponds to TRBD1 (5 bases). Germline V gene sequence: CDR1 MNHEY, CDR2 SMNVEV (reference sequence). This CDR3 is 14 amino acids long. V lost 6 bases, J lost 0 bases, and 9 bases lay in between. The CDR3 reads CASSHRPSGNTIYF. The CDR3 DNA reads as TGTGCCAGCAGCCACAGGCCCTCTGGAAACACCATATATTTT.

The chain joins TRBV24-1 to TRBJ2-5, with 8 bases fitting TRBD2. Per germline, CDR1 KGHDR and CDR2 SFDVKD. The CDR3 totals 15 residues. Trimming at V came to 8 bases and at J to 5 bases, leaving 12 bases not matched to a gene. CDR3 bases: TGTGCCACCACCCCCGGGGGGGAGACGGGGGAGACCCAGTACTTC. Its translation: CATTPGGETGETQYF.

This clonotype was recorded a few times. This rearrangement joins TRBV20-1 to TRBJ1-1; 9 nucleotides match TRBD1. Looked up from germline, CDR1 is DFQATT and CDR2 is SNEGSKA (reference sequence). The V and J ends lost 4 bases and 8 bases, in that order; junction bases with no gene match: 11. This CDR3 spans 14 amino acids. The CDR3 DNA reads TGCAGTGCTACATCACAGGGGGCTGTTGACGAAGCTTTCTTT. Translated, it gives CSATSQGAVDEAFF.

The chain joins TRBV7-6 to TRBJ1-2; D is uncertain. Per germline, CDR1 SGHVS and CDR2 FNYEAQ. Trimming stripped 4 bases from V and 8 bases from J, with 14 bases between. The CDR3 extends over 13 amino acids. CDR3 residues: CASSSRSFGGYTF. CDR3 nucleotide sequence: TGTGCCAGCAGCTCGAGGTCGTTTGGGGGCTACACCTTC.

Judged by abundance, this clonotype is large. The chain has TRBV6-1 and TRBJ1-1, with 7 nucleotides matching TRBD1. Germline values: CDR1 MNHNS, CDR2 SASEGT. The trim removed 5 bases at V and 5 bases at J, leaving 2 bases unmatched. This CDR3 is 12 amino acids long. CDR3 residues: CASSQTGTEAFF. The CDR3, as DNA: TGTGCCAGCAGTCAGACAGGGACTGAAGCTTTCTTT.

The rearrangement links TRBV2 to TRBJ2-3; D remains ambiguous. The germline gives CDR1 SNHLY, CDR2 FYNNEI. Trimming took 1 base from V and 2 from J, leaving 16 bases between them. This CDR3 comprises 17 residues. The CDR3 bases are TGTGCCAGCAGTGAAGGCGGTCGGGTTTCATACACAGATACGCAGTATTTT. This sequence encodes CASSEGGRVSYTDTQYF.

This sequence joins TRBV6-2 or TRBV6-3 and TRBJ2-7; 9 bases map to TRBD2. Germline-derived CDR1 and CDR2 are MNHEY and SVGEGT. V was clipped by 5 bases and J by 6 bases; unmatched bases: 11. The CDR3 contains 15 residues. The CDR3 DNA follows: TGTGCCAGCAGTGGCGAGGTAGCGGGAGTAAGCGAGCAGTACTTC. Amino acids: CASSGEVAGVSEQYF.

The chain uses TRBV7-2 and TRBJ1-5, with TRBD1 as a possible D gene (6 bases). V lost 5 bases, J lost 0 bases, and 11 bases lay in between. From germline, CDR1 is SGHTA and CDR2 FQGNSA. CDR3 length: 15 residues. The CDR3 DNA is TGTGCCAGCAGCCCACAGGGATTTAGCAATCAGCCCCAGCATTTT. Protein product: CASSPQGFSNQPQHF.

This rearrangement joins TRBV7-9 to TRBJ1-2, with 7 nucleotides matching TRBD1. CDR3 length: 12 residues. CDR1 is SEHNR and CDR2 is FQNEAQ in the germline V gene (reference sequence). V shed 5 bases, J shed 13 bases, and the junction held 10 bases outside the gene matches. CDR3 DNA: TGTGCCAGCAGCCCCGGGACAGCGAAGGCCACCTTC. It yields the protein CASSPGTAKATF.

The chain combines TRBV27 with TRBJ2-1, with D possibly matching TRBD2 (6 bases). The V gene's germline CDR1 is MNHEY and CDR2 SMNVEV (reference sequence). The V gene lost 2 bases and the J gene lost 5 bases, with 10 bases spanning the gap. The CDR3 has 14 residues. The CDR3 bases are TGTGCCAGCAGTTTAGAGCGGGCGAACAATGAGCAGTTCTTC. Translation: CASSLERANNEQFF.

The chain uses TRBV20-1 and TRBJ2-7; TRBD1 might be the D (5 bases). Germline CDR1 reads DFQATT; CDR2 reads SNEGSKA (reference sequence). Trimming stripped 5 bases from V and 0 bases from J, with 11 bases between. This CDR3 comprises 13 residues. The CDR3 sequence is CSAYDSYSYEQYF. The CDR3 DNA reads as TGCAGTGCTTATGACAGCTACTCCTACGAGCAGTACTTC.

The chain is built from TRBV27 and TRBJ2-3; 10 bases map to TRBD2. The CDR3 has 15 residues. The junction had 11 bases not matched to a gene; V was cut back by 6 bases and J by 8 bases. The germline gives CDR1 MNHEY, CDR2 SMNVEV (reference sequence). For the CDR3, the DNA is TGTGCCAGCAGCTCCCAGGGACTAGCGTCAAGTACGCAGTATTTT. It translates to CASSSQGLASSTQYF.

The chain joins TRBV7-2 to TRBJ2-7; the match to TRBD2 covers 10 bases. The CDR3 runs 15 residues. The ends lost 2 bases at V and 1 base at J; junction bases unmatched: 2. The germline V gene encodes CDR1 SGHTA and CDR2 FQGNSA. CDR3 residues: CASSLIAGGSYEQYF. The CDR3 DNA sequence: TGTGCCAGCAGCTTAATAGCGGGAGGATCCTACGAGCAGTACTTC.

CDR3 sequence: CSPLPTSGKSRAETQYF. CDR3 nucleotide sequence: TGCAGCCCCCTACCGACTAGCGGGAAGTCAAGAGCGGAGACCCAGTACTTC. The rearrangement links TRBV29-1 to TRBJ2-7, with TRBD2 matching 11 bases. The J call may be wrong; the DNA end is better matched by TRBJ2-5. The length of the CDR3 is 17 residues. Per the germline V gene, CDR1 is SQVTM and CDR2 is ANQGSEA.

The chain recombines TRBV20-1 with TRBJ1-6; D is undetermined. Germline values: CDR1 DFQATT, CDR2 SNEGSKA (reference sequence). V was clipped by 6 bases and J by 5 bases, with 14 bases between them. The CDR3 loop spans 14 amino acids. This CDR3 is CSAPPPLNNSPLHF. In DNA form, the CDR3 reads TGCAGTGCGCCGCCCCCGCTAAATAATTCACCCCTCCACTTT.